Sequencing of this T cell receptor beta chain was carried out in a study of blood T cells in healthy people across ages. Notes on the study in general: Strong correlation linked observed beta diversity and percent naive T cells.

A remark on this clonotype: Its antigen is not known.

The germline V gene has CDR1 DFQATT and CDR2 SNEGSKA (reference sequence). Trimming cost V 6 bases and J 1 base; bases outside gene matches: 12. The CDR3 sequence is 16 residues long. Alongside a J-beta primer mix, a sample-barcoded 5' primer served in a second PCR lasting roughly 7 to 11 cycles. TCRdb used MiXCR to reprocess the 5' RACE reads, holding one entry per CDR3 protein. This table holds hundreds of thousands of distinct CDR3 sequences, 45% to 70% found once. Input material: blood. The source is a man in his forties in good health. This chain links TRBV20-1 with TRBJ2-3; 8 bases line up with TRBD2. The CDR3 sequence: CSAPWGAGGRTDTQYF. DNA of the CDR3: TGCAGTGCCCCATGGGGGGCGGGAGGCCGCACAGATACGCAGTATTTT.